This entry lists 4 T cell receptor beta chains sequenced from one sample in a study of T cells after yellow fever vaccination. Each CDR3 protein is one row after TCRdb ran MiXCR on the 5' RACE reads. The sample includes a few hundred thousand distinct CDR3 sequences, approximately 5.7% of them seen just once. Sample: PBMCs, taken 5 days after the yellow fever booster vaccination. Receptor source: a man between 25 and 39 years old who received the YFV17D yellow fever vaccine.

In this sample, this clonotype turned up a few times. V and J are TRBV7-2 and TRBJ2-7; TRBD1 aligns across 7 bases. The CDR3 contains 13 residues. Per the germline V gene, CDR1 is SGHTA and CDR2 is FQGNSA. Trimming removed 8 bases from V and 9 bases from J; junction bases left unmatched: 13. The CDR3 protein is CASAGRGGRGQYF. The CDR3 DNA sequence: TGTGCCAGCGCCGGCCGAGGGGGCCGAGGGCAGTACTTC.

This clonotype was seen many times. The chain couples TRBV5-1 to TRBJ2-2; TRBD1 matches at 8 bases. The CDR3 is 17 amino acids. The germline V gene encodes CDR1 SGHRS and CDR2 YFSETQ. V lost 0 bases, J lost 3 bases, and 7 bases stayed unmatched. The CDR3 loop reads CASSLAVAGGDTGELFF. DNA of the CDR3: TGCGCCAGCAGCTTGGCTGTTGCAGGGGGCGACACCGGGGAGCTGTTTTTT.

The sample holds a few counts of this clonotype. The chain joins TRBV4-2 to TRBJ1-5, with D possibly being TRBD1 (5 bases). Per the germline V gene, CDR1 is LGHNA and CDR2 is YNFKEQ. The ends were cut back, 0 bases at V and 3 bases at J, with 9 bases in the middle. The CDR3 covers 15 residues. CDR3 bases: TGTGCCAGCAGCCAAGATCTGGGGACCAATCAGCCCCAGCATTTT. Its protein is CASSQDLGTNQPQHF.

This clonotype was detected only a few times. The CDR3 DNA reads as TGCGCCAGCAGTAGTGGAGTTTACCAAGAGACCCAGTACTTC. Amino acids: CASSSGVYQETQYF. The J gene is TRBJ2-5, the V gene TRBV10-1; D ambiguous. This CDR3 has 14 amino acids. The germline V and J ends were trimmed by 5 bases and 0 bases, with 10 bases remaining between them. Germline V lookup: CDR1 WNHNN, CDR2 SYGVQD (reference sequence).